The entry that follows covers one T cell receptor beta chain sequence. Its antigen is not known. This specimen belongs to a study of blood T cells in healthy people across ages. Study findings and constraints: Estimated diversity that came from one million T cells was considered an underestimate.

Isolation yielded PBMCs, at least 6.5 million per sample, in every case. The trim removed 8 bases at V and 0 bases at J, leaving 6 bases unmatched. The CDR3 is 13 residues long. CDR1 is GTSNPN, CDR2 SVGIG, per germline (reference sequence). The second PCR ran roughly 6 to 11 cycles with a sample-barcoded 5' primer and J-beta primers. TCRdb ran MiXCR on the 5' RACE reads and lists one entry per CDR3 protein. Of approximately 780,000 distinct CDR3 sequences in the sample, more than 25% were seen once. The data were also submitted as part of a second study, on T cells of mothers and their children. From that second work: Per mother, over 9.5 million TCR beta CDR3 reads were obtained; per child, approximately 3 million. The data showed no persistent microchimeric T cell clones.

J is TRBJ1-1 and V is TRBV30, with 7 nucleotides matching TRBD1. The source material was blood. This receptor was taken from a boy between 10 and 17 years old in good health. The CDR3 protein is CAAKGAMNTEAFF. The CDR3 DNA reads TGTGCCGCTAAGGGGGCCATGAACACTGAAGCTTTCTTT.